The 15 T cell receptor beta chains given below trace back to one sample, sequenced in a study of radiotherapy plus CTLA-4 blockade in lung cancer. Only in-frame clones appear in the TCRdb table, and some are missing; sequencing was by immunoSEQ multiplex PCR. The table records about 98,000 clones, approximately 78% of them present only once. This material consisted of peripheral blood, taken from a patient treated with radiotherapy plus ipilimumab. These receptor sequences come from a human donor with non-small cell lung cancer who had a partial response to radiotherapy plus ipilimumab.

Only a few counts were recorded for this clone. The chain links TRBV28 to TRBJ1-4; D is possibly TRBD1 (6 bases). V was trimmed by 4 bases and J by 7 bases, leaving 16 bases between them. This CDR3 is built from 15 residues. The germline V gene has CDR1 MDHEN and CDR2 SYDVKM. The CDR3 spells CASSSSGGLSEKLFF. In DNA form, the CDR3 reads TGTGCCAGCAGTTCGTCGGGGGGGCTAAGTGAAAAACTGTTTTTT.

This clone has a handful of counts. J is TRBJ2-4 and V is TRBV28; a possible D gene is TRBD2 (5 bases). CDR3 size: 14 residues. CDR1 and CDR2 from the germline V gene are MDHEN and SYDVKM. Trimming took 6 bases from V and 3 from J, leaving 12 bases between them. The CDR3 nucleotides read TGTGCCAGCAGGGAGGATTCGGGCAAAAACATTCAGTACTTC. As protein: CASREDSGKNIQYF.

The V gene is TRBV5-1, the J gene TRBJ2-3; 9 bases fit TRBD2. V lost 0 bases and J lost 2; bases outside the gene matches: 4. This CDR3 has 16 amino acids. Germline lookup yields CDR1 SGHRS and CDR2 YFSETQ. The CDR3 is CASSLGLAGYTDTQYF. The CDR3 bases are TGCGCCAGCAGCTTGGGGCTAGCGGGGTACACAGATACGCAGTATTTT.

The chain carries TRBV5-1 and TRBJ2-1; 9 positions agree with TRBD1. The CDR3 sequence is 16 residues long. Germline V gene sequence: CDR1 SGHRS, CDR2 YFSETQ. Unmatched junction bases numbered 11, after V lost 3 bases and J lost 7 bases. The CDR3 DNA reads TGCGCCAGCAGCTGGCCCGCGACAGGGGGGAGAAATGAGCAGTTCTTC. Residues: CASSWPATGGRNEQFF. Supplemented by reference TRBV5-1 and TRBJ2-1, the full variable domain reads KAGVTQTPRYLIKTRGQQVTLSCSPISGHRSVSWYQQTPGQGLQFLFEYFSETQRNKGNFPGRFSGRQFSNSRSEMNVSTLELGDSALYLCASSWPATGGRNEQFFGPGTRLTVL.

The chain uses TRBV4-1 and TRBJ2-1; D might be TRBD2 (6 bases). Germline V gives CDR1 MGHRA, CDR2 YSYEKL. V was clipped by 5 bases and J by 5 bases, with 16 bases between them. There are 15 residues in the CDR3. DNA of the CDR3: TGCGCCAGCAGCTACCGACTCGGCGGGGACAATGAGCAGTTCTTC. Its translation: CASSYRLGGDNEQFF.

The rearrangement uses TRBV12-2 and TRBJ2-7; the D call TRBD1 from the table was never checked on the DNA. TRBV12-2 is described as a pseudogene. This CDR3 has 14 amino acids. CDR3 in amino acids: CASRARQGPYEQYF. The CDR3 DNA is TGTGCAAGTCGCGCAAGACAGGGCCCCTACGAGCAGTACTTC.

This clone was detected once. The V gene is TRBV6-1, the J gene TRBJ1-5; the D gene is possibly TRBD1 (5 bases). This CDR3 is built from 13 residues. Germline CDR1 is MNHNS and CDR2 is SASEGT. The ends were cut back, 5 bases at V and 5 bases at J, with 10 bases in the middle. In DNA, the CDR3 is TGTGCCAGCAGTCGCGGACACGATCAGCCCCAGCATTTT. Amino acids: CASSRGHDQPQHF.

In its sample, this clone was seen a few times. The J gene is TRBJ1-1, the V gene TRBV5-1; 7 positions agree with TRBD1. With V trimmed by 7 bases and J by 3 bases, 3 bases remained unmatched. The length of the CDR3 is 12 residues. Per germline, CDR1 SGHRS and CDR2 YFSETQ. The DNA for the CDR3 is TGCGCCAGCTCTCAGGGGGACACTGAAGCTTTCTTT. Protein: CASSQGDTEAFF.

This chain links TRBV5-4 with TRBJ1-2; the match to TRBD1 covers 9 bases. The CDR3 totals 13 residues. The J segment lost 7 bases and the V segment lost 4 bases, leaving 5 bases of the junction unmatched. Germline V gene data show CDR1 as SGHNT and CDR2 as YYREEE (reference sequence). CDR3 loop: CASSADRGGGYTF. CDR3 in DNA: TGTGCCAGCAGCGCGGACAGGGGAGGTGGCTACACCTTC.

This chain uses TRBV7-8 with TRBJ2-2; D is undetermined. Germline assignment: CDR1 SGHVS and CDR2 FQNEAQ. CDR3 length: 14 amino acids. The germline V and J ends were trimmed by 2 bases and 4 bases, with 8 bases remaining between them. CDR3 in DNA: TGTGCCAGCAGCTTACGGTGGGCCACCGGGGAGCTGTTTTTT. Translation: CASSLRWATGELFF.

The chain recombines TRBV19 with TRBJ2-1; D may be TRBD2 (6 bases). The germline V gene encodes CDR1 LNHDA and CDR2 SQIVND (reference sequence). V was trimmed by 2 bases and J by 7 bases, leaving 15 bases between them. The CDR3 is 15 amino acids. In nucleotides, the CDR3 is TGTGCCAGTAGTATAACGACGGGAGAGGGTAATGAGCAGTTCTTC. Protein product: CASSITTGEGNEQFF.

V and J are TRBV27 and TRBJ1-5; TRBD1 aligns across 7 bases. V was clipped by 5 bases and J by 5 bases; unmatched bases: 9. The CDR3 sequence is 15 residues long. Germline V gene data show CDR1 as MNHEY and CDR2 as SMNVEV (reference sequence). CDR3 sequence: CASSSLTGFDQPQHF. For the CDR3, the DNA is TGTGCCAGCAGTAGCTTGACAGGGTTCGATCAGCCCCAGCATTTT.

The chain joins TRBV7-3 to TRBJ2-2; D is perhaps TRBD2 (6 bases). CDR3 length: 14 residues. With 3 bases removed from V and 3 bases from J, the gap between germline ends came to 8 bases. Germline CDR1 SGHTA, CDR2 FQGTGA. CDR3 loop: CASSFGGHTGELFF. In DNA form, the CDR3 reads TGTGCCAGCAGCTTTGGAGGGCACACCGGGGAGCTGTTTTTT. The whole variable domain, remainder taken from reference TRBV7-3 and TRBJ2-2, is GAGVSQTPSNKVTEKGKYVELRCDPISGHTALYWYRQSLGQGPEFLIYFQGTGAADDSGLPNDRFFAVRPEGSVSTLKIQRTERGDSAVYLCASSFGGHTGELFFGEGSRLTVL.

The chain carries TRBV5-4 and TRBJ2-5, with TRBD2 matching over 14 bases. The V gene's germline CDR1 is SGHNT and CDR2 YYREEE (reference sequence). The CDR3 runs to 16 residues. With V trimmed by 4 bases and J by 5 bases, 7 bases remained unmatched. CDR3 in DNA: TGTGCCAGCAGCGGGGGGACTAGCGGGAGTGGGGAGACCCAGTACTTC. It codes for CASSGGTSGSGETQYF.

This chain uses TRBV7-2 with TRBJ1-5; weak D call: TRBD1 (5 bases). Trimming pared 5 bases from V and 2 bases from J, leaving 19 bases between. CDR3 length: 17 amino acids. The germline CDR1 and CDR2 sequences are SGHTA and FQGNSA. The CDR3 DNA is TGTGCCAGCAGCCTCGCGGGACCCAGGTTAGGCAATCAGCCCCAGCATTTT. It codes for CASSLAGPRLGNQPQHF.